This T cell receptor (beta chain) came from a study of human T cells and chemical hapten exposure (dated by TCRdb to 2020 to 2022). Describing the broader study: For sensitization, 2% DPC in acetone was applied to a 2 cm by 2 cm area of upper inner arm skin. Throughout the approximately 25-week study period, patients were also given weekly therapeutic DPC doses on the scalp. Most of the patients in the cohort were female, and the cohort covered alopecia areata with under or over 50% scalp involvement, alopecia totalis and alopecia universalis. Patient blood was sampled pre-sensitization (week 0) and at 2, 6 and about 24 weeks after DPC sensitization. In alopecia patients, the study followed how the peripheral blood TCR repertoire changed in vivo over primary and secondary sensitization to diphenylcyclopropenone (DPC), a hapten. Libraries were pooled for sequencing, and per-sample TCR yields varied mainly because of small differences in library volumes within the pool. Patch testing was done on the upper back using Finn chambers containing 0.01% DPC, and results were scored after 6 days according to International Contact Dermatitis Research Group standards. Around 30 alopecia patients provided blood for TCR sequencing at one to four time points (pre-sensitization, 2, 6 and 24 weeks). Study-wide findings and limitations: Alopecia, a presumed autoimmune disease, was present in all patients, so the immune response of the patients might differ from that of healthy individuals. Compared with pre-sensitization or healthy control sets, expanded TCRs formed significantly more large CDR3 similarity clusters, which is consistent with antigen-driven responses. Patch test score correlated positively with the number of PT1 expanded TCRs, reaching significance at thresholds 8, 16 and 32 but not at 4. DPC sensitization did not change how many TCRs were above 1 in 1000 frequency, and no evidence was found of alterations in global repertoire structure. After repeated subsampling, the strength of the expansion versus patch-test correlation and the threshold at which it became significant changed.

CDR1 and CDR2 are read off the germline V gene as SGHTA and FQGNSA. There are 15 amino acids in the CDR3, from cysteine to phenylalanine inclusive. Left in the record is the CDR3 DNA by itself, 45 bases read in frame from the first base. The V end loses 6 bases and the J end loses 2 bases, and a stretch of 15 bases separates them. The library was obtained by RACE. These reads were obtained on a NextSeq 500. During library preparation, unique molecular identifiers were attached to individual cDNA molecules so that TCRs could be counted in a quantitative, reproducible way. From each blood RNA sample, both TCR alpha and TCR beta chains were sequenced. The original pipeline was this. The median number of TCRs per sample was roughly 100,000, ranging from 23,224 to 690,600. The Decombinator software suite was used to annotate the V, J and CDR3 of the TCR reads. Every sample was subsampled to the same number of TCRs (28,000) for the PS versus PT1 abundance plots. TCRs were defined as expanded if absent before sensitization and observed at least eight times at the 2-week time point. TCRdb reran the public reads through fastp at Q25 and MiXCR, keeping productive beta chains. Here each entry gathers all rows of one CDR3 protein and keeps the most common genes and DNA. TCRdb assigned the V and J calls; the authors' analysis was not used. The sample profile shows about 60,000 distinct CDR3 sequences; roughly 10% of them were found once. In total, the top ten clones hold roughly 4% of the sample.

The intended sense of this specimen's time point label: pre-sensitization, week 0. This sample's treatment or condition label indicates: therapeutic diphenylcyclopropenone sensitization with weekly scalp DPC. At each patch-test visit, blood was drawn before the patch test was applied. Patients were eligible if aged 18 to 70, diagnosed with alopecia and judged suitable for DPC therapy, and pregnant patients were excluded. Unfractionated whole blood was collected in Tempus Blood RNA tubes, and total RNA was extracted from that blood. The sample holds many counts of this clonotype. The antigen this receptor binds is unknown. Base qualities were left out, and no much larger clone turns up one base away.

The clonotype was recovered from a woman aged 40 to 50 with alopecia areata. Some clones in this sample may be carry-over from other donors' samples. Sample: whole blood, taken in connection with sensitization to the hapten diphenylcyclopropenone (DPC). The chain joins TRBV7-2 to TRBJ2-3, with no confidently assigned D gene. The nucleotides read TGTGCCAGCAGACCCGAACCCGCCTTCACAGATACGCAGTATTTT. Translated, it gives CASRPEPAFTDTQYF. The full variable domain, with segments outside the CDR3 supplied by the reference TRBV7-2 and TRBJ2-3 proteins, appears as GAGVSQSPSNKVTEKGKDVELRCDPISGHTALYWYRQSLGQGLEFLIYFQGNSAPDKSGLPSDRFSAERTGGSVSTLTIQRTQQEDSAVYLCASRPEPAFTDTQYFGPGTRLTVL.